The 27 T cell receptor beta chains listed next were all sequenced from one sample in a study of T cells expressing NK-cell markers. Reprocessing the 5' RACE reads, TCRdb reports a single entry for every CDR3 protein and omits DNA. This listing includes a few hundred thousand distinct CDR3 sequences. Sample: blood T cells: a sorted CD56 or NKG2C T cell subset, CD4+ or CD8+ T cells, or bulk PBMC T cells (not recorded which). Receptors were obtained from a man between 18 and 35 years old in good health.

The CDR3 sequence is CASSLGQGIAETQYF. V gene TRBV7-7 combines with J gene TRBJ2-5; lacking DNA, the TRBD1 call made by TCRdb goes unchecked. The CDR3 has 15 residues. In germline, CDR1 is SSHAT, CDR2 FNYEAQ (reference sequence). The whole variable domain, filled in from reference TRBV7-7 and TRBJ2-5, reads GAGVSQSPRYKVTKRGQDVTLRCDPISSHATLYWYQQALGQGPEFLTYFNYEAQPDKSGLPSDRFSAERPEGSISTLTIQRTEQRDSAMYRCASSLGQGIAETQYFGPGTRLLVL.

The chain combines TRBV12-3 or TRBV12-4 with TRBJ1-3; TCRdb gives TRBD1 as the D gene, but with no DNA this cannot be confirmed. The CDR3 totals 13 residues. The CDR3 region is CASSPGAGNTIYF.

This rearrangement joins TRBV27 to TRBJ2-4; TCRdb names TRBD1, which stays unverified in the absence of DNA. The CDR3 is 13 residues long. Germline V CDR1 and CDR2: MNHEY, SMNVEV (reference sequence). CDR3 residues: CASSPSGTAKQYF.

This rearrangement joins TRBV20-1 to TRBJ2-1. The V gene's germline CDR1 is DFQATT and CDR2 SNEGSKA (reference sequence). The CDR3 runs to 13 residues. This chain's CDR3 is CSAIRLDYNEQFF.

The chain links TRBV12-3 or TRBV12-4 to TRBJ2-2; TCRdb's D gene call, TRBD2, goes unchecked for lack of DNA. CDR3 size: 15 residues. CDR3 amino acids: CASRTSGRLGGELFF.

The CDR3 sequence is CASSKVTSGRSYEQYF. The rearrangement joins TRBV21-1 to TRBJ2-7; TCRdb returns TRBD2, unconfirmable since there is no DNA. TRBV21-1 is given as a pseudogene. The CDR3 length is 16 residues.

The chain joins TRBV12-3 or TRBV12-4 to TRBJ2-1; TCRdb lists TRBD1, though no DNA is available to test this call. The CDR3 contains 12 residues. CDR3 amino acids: CASRGSPNEQFF.

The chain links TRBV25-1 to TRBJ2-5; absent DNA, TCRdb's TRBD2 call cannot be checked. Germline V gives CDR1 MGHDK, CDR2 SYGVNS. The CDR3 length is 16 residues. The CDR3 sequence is CASSKRIGQDQETQYF. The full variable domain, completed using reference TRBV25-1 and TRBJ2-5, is EADIYQTPRYLVIGTGKKITLECSQTMGHDKMYWYQQDPGMELHLIHYSYGVNSTEKGDLSSESTVSRIRTEHFPLTLESARPSHTSQYLCASSKRIGQDQETQYFGPGTRLLVL.

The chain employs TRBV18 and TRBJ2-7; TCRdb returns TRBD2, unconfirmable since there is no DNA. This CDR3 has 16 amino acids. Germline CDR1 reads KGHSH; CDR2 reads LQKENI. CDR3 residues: CASSPGFGRRSYEQYF. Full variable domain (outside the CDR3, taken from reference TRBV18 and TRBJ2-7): NAGVMQNPRHLVRRRGQEARLRCSPMKGHSHVYWYRQLPEEGLKFMVYLQKENIIDESGMPKERFSAEFPKEGPSILRIQQVVRGDSAAYFCASSPGFGRRSYEQYFGPGTRLTVT.

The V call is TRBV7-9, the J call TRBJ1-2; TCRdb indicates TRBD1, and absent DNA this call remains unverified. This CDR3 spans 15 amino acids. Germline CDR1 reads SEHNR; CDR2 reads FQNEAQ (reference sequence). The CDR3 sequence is CASSLQGTPEGGYTF. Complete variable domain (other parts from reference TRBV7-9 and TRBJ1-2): DTGVSQNPRHKITKRGQNVTFRCDPISEHNRLYWYRQTLGQGPEFLTYFQNEAQLEKSRLLSDRFSAERPKGSFSTLEIQRTEQGDSAMYLCASSLQGTPEGGYTFGSGTRLTVV.

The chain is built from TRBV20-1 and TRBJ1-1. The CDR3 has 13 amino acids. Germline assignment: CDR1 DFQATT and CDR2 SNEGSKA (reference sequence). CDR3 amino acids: CSARDPGPGEAFF.

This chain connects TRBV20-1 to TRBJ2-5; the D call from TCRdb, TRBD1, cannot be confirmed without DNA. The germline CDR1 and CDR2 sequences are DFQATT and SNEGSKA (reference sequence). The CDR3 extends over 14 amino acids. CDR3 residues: CSARVWTAGETQYF.

CDR3 region: CASSSQRTSFDEQFF. The chain joins TRBV7-9 to TRBJ2-1; lacking DNA, the TRBD2 call made by TCRdb goes unchecked. In germline, CDR1 is SEHNR, CDR2 FQNEAQ (reference sequence). CDR3 size: 15 residues.

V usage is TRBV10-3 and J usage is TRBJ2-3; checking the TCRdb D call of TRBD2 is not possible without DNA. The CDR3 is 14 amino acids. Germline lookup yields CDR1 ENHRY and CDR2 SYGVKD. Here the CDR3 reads CAISGTQSTDTQYF.

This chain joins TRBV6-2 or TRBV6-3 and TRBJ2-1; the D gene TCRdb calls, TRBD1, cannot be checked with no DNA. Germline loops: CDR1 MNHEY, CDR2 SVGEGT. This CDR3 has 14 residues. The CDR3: CASSYVTVNNEQFF.

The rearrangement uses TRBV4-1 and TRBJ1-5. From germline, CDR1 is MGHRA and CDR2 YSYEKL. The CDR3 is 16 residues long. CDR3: CASSQVGSERNQPQHF.

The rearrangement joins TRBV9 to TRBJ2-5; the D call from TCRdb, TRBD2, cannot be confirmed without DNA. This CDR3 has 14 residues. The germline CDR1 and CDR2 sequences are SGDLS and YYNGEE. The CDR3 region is CASSEQGGGETQYF. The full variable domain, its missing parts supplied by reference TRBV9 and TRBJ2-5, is DSGVTQTPKHLITATGQRVTLRCSPRSGDLSVYWYQQSLDQGLQFLIQYYNGEERAKGNILERFSAQQFPDLHSELNLSSLELGDSALYFCASSEQGGGETQYFGPGTRLLVL.

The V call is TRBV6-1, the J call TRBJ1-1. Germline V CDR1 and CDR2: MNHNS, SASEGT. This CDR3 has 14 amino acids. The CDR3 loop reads CASIFRGMNTEAFF.

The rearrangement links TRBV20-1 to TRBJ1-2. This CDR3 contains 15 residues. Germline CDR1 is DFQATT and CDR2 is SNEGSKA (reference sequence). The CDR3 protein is CSARIRLRGDYGYTF.

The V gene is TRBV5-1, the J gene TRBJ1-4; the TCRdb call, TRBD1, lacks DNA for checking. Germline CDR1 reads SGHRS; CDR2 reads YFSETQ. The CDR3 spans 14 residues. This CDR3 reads CASSRQESNEKLFF.

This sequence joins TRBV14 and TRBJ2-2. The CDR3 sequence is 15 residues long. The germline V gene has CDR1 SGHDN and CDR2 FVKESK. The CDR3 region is CASSPGSLYTGELFF.

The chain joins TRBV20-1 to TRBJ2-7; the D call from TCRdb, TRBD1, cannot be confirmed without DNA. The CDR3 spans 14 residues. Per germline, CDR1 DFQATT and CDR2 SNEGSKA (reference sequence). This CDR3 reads CSARIRDTAYEQYF.

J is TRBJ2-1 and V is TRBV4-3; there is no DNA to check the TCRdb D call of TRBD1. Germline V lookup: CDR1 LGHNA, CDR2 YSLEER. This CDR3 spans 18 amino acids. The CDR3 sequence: CASSQWLSGGGSYNEQFF.

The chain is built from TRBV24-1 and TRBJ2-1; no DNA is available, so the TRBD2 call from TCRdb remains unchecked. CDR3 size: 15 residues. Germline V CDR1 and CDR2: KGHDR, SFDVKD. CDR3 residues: CATSELAGGINEQFF.

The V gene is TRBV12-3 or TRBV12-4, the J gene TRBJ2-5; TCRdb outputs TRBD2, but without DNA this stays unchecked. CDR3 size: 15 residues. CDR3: CASSLWDWPGETQYF.

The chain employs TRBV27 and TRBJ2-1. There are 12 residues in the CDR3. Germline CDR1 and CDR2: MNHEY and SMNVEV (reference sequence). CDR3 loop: CACGPWLNEQFF.

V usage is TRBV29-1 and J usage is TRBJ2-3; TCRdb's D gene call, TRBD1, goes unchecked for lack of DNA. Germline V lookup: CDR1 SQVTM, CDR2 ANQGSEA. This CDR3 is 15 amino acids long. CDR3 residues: CSVEGRQGPPDTQYF.